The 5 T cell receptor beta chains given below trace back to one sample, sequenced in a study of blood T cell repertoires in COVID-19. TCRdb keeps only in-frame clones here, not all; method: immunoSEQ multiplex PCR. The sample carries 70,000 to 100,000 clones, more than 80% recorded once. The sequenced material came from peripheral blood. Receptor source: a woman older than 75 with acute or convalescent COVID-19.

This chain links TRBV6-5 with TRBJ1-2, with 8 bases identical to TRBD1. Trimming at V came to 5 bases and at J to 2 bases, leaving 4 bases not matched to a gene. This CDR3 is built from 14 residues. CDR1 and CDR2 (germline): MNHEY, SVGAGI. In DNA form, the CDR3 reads TGTGCCAGCAGTCTCCGGACAGGGAACTATGGCTACACCTTC. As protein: CASSLRTGNYGYTF.

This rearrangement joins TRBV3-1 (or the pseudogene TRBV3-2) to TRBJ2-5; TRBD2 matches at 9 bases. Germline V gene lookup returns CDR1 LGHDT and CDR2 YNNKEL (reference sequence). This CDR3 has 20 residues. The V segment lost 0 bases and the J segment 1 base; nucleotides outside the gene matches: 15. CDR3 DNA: TGTGCCAGCAGCCAAGAGTATCGCGGGGGGGCCACTGGCCCCCAAGAGACCCAGTACTTC. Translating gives CASSQEYRGGATGPQETQYF.

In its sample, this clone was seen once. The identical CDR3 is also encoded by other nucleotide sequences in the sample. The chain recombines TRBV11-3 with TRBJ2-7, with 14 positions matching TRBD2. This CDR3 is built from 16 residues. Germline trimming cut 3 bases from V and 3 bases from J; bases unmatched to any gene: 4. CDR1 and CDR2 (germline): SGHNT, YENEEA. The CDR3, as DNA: TGTGCCAGCAGCTTGGCTGGACTAGCGGGGGGCTACGAGCAGTACTTC. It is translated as CASSLAGLAGGYEQYF.

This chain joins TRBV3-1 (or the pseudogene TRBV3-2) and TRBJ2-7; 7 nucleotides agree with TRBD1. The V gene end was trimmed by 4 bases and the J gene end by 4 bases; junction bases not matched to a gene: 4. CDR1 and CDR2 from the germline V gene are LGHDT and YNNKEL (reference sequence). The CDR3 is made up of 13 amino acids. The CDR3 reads CASSLRQGYEQYF. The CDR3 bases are TGTGCCAGCAGCCTCCGACAGGGTTACGAGCAGTACTTC.

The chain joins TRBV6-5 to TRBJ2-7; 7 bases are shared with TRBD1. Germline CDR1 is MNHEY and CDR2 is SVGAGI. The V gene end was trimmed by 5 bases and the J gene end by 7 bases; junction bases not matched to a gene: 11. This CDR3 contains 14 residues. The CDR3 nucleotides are TGTGCCAGCAGTACGGGACAGAACCTTGGGGAGCAGTACTTC. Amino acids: CASSTGQNLGEQYF.